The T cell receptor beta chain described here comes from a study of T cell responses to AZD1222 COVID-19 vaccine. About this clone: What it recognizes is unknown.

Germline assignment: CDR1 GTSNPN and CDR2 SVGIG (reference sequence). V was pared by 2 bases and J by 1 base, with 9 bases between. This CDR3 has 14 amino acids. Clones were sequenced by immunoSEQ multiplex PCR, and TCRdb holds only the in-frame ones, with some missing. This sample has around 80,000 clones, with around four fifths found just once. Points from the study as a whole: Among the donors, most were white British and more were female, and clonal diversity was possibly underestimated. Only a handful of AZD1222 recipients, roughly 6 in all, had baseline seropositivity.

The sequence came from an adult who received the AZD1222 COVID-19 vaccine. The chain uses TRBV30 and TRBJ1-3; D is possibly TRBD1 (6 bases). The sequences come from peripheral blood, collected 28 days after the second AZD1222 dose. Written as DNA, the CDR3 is TGTGCCTGGAGTCCAGGGGTTTCTGGAAACACCATATATTTT. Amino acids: CAWSPGVSGNTIYF.